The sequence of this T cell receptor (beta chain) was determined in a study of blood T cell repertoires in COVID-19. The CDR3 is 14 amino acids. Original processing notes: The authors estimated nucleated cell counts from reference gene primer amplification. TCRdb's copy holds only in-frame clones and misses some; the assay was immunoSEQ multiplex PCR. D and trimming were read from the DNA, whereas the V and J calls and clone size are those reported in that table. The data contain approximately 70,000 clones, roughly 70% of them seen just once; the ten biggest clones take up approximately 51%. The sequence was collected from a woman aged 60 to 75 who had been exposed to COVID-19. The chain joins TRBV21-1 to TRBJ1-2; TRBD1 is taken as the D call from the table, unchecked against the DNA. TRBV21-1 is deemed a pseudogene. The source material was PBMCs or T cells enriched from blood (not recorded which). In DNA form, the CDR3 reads TGTGCCAGCAGCTTGGGCGCAGGGAACTATGGCTACACCTTC. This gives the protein CASSLGAGNYGYTF.